The present T cell receptor (beta chain) was sequenced within a study of neoadjuvant anti-PD-1 for oral cavity cancer. The CDR3 is made up of 15 amino acids. CDR1 and CDR2 (germline): SGHDN, FVKESK. Trimming removed 5 bases from V and 0 bases from J; junction bases left unmatched: 6. Turning to this clone: Its target is unknown.

Notes on the study in general: After neoadjuvant nivolumab, PBMC T cell clonality was significantly higher in non-responders than responders.

Time point reported: after neoadjuvant nivolumab, at surgical resection. Profiling relied on immunoSEQ multiplex PCR, and the TCRdb table lists in-frame clones only, not all of them. The table lists 63,000 or so clones, 85% to 90% of them singletons, with roughly 3% in the top ten. The chain combines TRBV14 with TRBJ2-5, with 7 positions matching TRBD1. This receptor was taken from a person aged 40 to 85 with oral cavity squamous cell carcinoma. The specimen was PBMCs, collected after nivolumab (anti-PD-1) treatment. The CDR3 region has the DNA TGTGCCAGCAGCGTCAGGGGGTGGTACCAAGAGACCCAGTACTTC. Residues: CASSVRGWYQETQYF.